These 32 T cell receptor beta chains were sequenced from one sample in a study of beta chain features in type 1 diabetes. The isolated RNA, all of it, was reverse transcribed, so expressed TCRB transcripts were what got sequenced. The table came from immunoSEQ multiplex PCR; TCRdb's copy has only in-frame clones and leaves some out. The sample lists 450,000 to 550,000 clones; approximately 30% were seen once. The sample taken for sequencing was naive CD4+ T cells from blood. These receptors all stem from a young man in good health.

This rearrangement joins TRBV15 to TRBJ1-3; possibly TRBD1 for D (5 bases). CDR1 and CDR2 from the germline V gene are LNHNV and YYDKDF (reference sequence). Trimming left V 1 base short and J 4 bases short, with 11 bases between. The CDR3 contains 15 residues. The CDR3 loop is CATSRAGTGGNTIYF. The CDR3 coding sequence is TGTGCCACCAGCAGAGCCGGGACCGGCGGAAACACCATATATTTT.

The chain carries TRBV4-2 and TRBJ2-1; D call uncertain. Trimming took off 0 bases at V and 8 bases at J, with 11 bases between the two ends. Germline assignment: CDR1 LGHNA and CDR2 YNFKEQ. CDR3 length: 14 amino acids. The chain's CDR3 is CASSQDLSWDEQFF. The DNA for the CDR3 is TGTGCCAGCAGCCAAGATCTTAGCTGGGATGAGCAGTTCTTC.

This clone was counted between two and nine times. The chain is built from TRBV2 and TRBJ1-1; a weak D match, TRBD1 (6 bases). Trimming left V 3 bases short and J 1 base short, with 9 bases between. From germline, CDR1 is SNHLY and CDR2 FYNNEI. The CDR3 extends over 14 amino acids. The CDR3 spells CASSDAGANTEAFF. The CDR3 DNA reads as TGTGCCAGCAGTGATGCAGGGGCGAACACTGAAGCTTTCTTT.

With regard to this clone: At one end, the junction sequence differs from germline, possibly due to a read error. This chain links TRBV7-7 with TRBJ2-5; D call uncertain. The CDR3 runs 14 residues. CDR1 and CDR2 from the germline V gene are SSHAT and FNYEAQ (reference sequence). The CDR3 DNA is TGTGCTAGCAGCTTTTCGCTGGCGTCCGAGACCCAGTACTTC. Translating it yields CASSFSLASETQYF.

DNA of the CDR3: TGTGCCAGCAGTGGTGGCCTAGCCGGGGCCAACGTCCTGACTTTC. Protein: CASSGGLAGANVLTF. The chain couples TRBV2 to TRBJ2-6; maybe TRBD2 (5 bases). Trimming pared 4 bases from V and 4 bases from J, leaving 11 bases between. This CDR3 region has 15 residues. The germline V gene has CDR1 SNHLY and CDR2 FYNNEI.

This clone was recorded a few times. The gene calls are TRBV13 and TRBJ2-6; D not resolved. The V and J ends lost 10 bases and 0 bases respectively, with 7 bases between them. This CDR3 is 13 amino acids long. Germline lookup yields CDR1 PRHDT and CDR2 FYEKMQ (reference sequence). This CDR3 reads CANLRSGANVLTF. In DNA, the CDR3 is TGTGCCAACCTCCGCTCTGGGGCCAACGTCCTGACTTTC.

This clone turned up a few times. V usage is TRBV5-1 and J usage is TRBJ2-7, with 7 bases that match TRBD1. The CDR3 is 15 amino acids. Losses at the gene ends were 4 bases for V and 0 bases for J; bases not matched to a gene: 7. The germline V gene encodes CDR1 SGHRS and CDR2 YFSETQ. This CDR3 is CASSPEGQFSYEQYF. CDR3 nucleotides: TGCGCCAGCAGCCCCGAGGGACAGTTCTCCTACGAGCAGTACTTC.

This chain uses TRBV9 with TRBJ2-2; D gene ambiguous. This CDR3 has 16 amino acids. The ends were cut back, 0 bases at V and 1 base at J, with 10 bases in the middle. Looked up from germline, CDR1 is SGDLS and CDR2 is YYNGEE. CDR3 region: CASSVESPGNTGELFF. The CDR3 DNA sequence: TGTGCCAGCAGCGTAGAATCCCCCGGGAACACCGGGGAGCTGTTTTTT. Based on the CDR3 plus reference TRBV9 and TRBJ2-2, the full variable domain is DSGVTQTPKHLITATGQRVTLRCSPRSGDLSVYWYQQSLDQGLQFLIQYYNGEERAKGNILERFSAQQFPDLHSELNLSSLELGDSALYFCASSVESPGNTGELFFGEGSRLTVL.

V and J are TRBV7-2 and TRBJ2-3; a weak D match, TRBD2 (6 bases). Germline loops: CDR1 SGHTA, CDR2 FQGNSA. The V end lost 3 bases, the J end lost 1 base, and 8 bases lay between the germline ends. The CDR3 totals 14 residues. The CDR3 here is CASSLEGRTDTQYF. CDR3 bases: TGTGCCAGCAGCTTGGAGGGGCGCACAGATACGCAGTATTTT.

This clone was counted a few times. The V and J genes are TRBV27 and TRBJ2-7; possible D gene TRBD1, 5 bases. V lost 2 bases to trimming and J lost 6 bases, with 14 bases between them. The CDR3 spans 14 residues. From germline, CDR1 is MNHEY and CDR2 SMNVEV (reference sequence). The CDR3 nucleotides are TGTGCCAGCAGTTTAACGCCAGGGTACGGCGAGCAGTACTTC. Protein product: CASSLTPGYGEQYF.

The gene calls are TRBV29-1 and TRBJ2-1; D is unclear. This CDR3 has 13 amino acids. Looked up from germline, CDR1 is SQVTM and CDR2 is ANQGSEA. V lost 4 bases, J lost 8 bases, and 15 bases lay in between. The CDR3 region is CSVAPHFRDEQFF. CDR3 DNA: TGCAGCGTTGCACCTCATTTTAGGGATGAGCAGTTCTTC.

This chain links TRBV30 with TRBJ1-5; D ambiguous. V lost 3 bases and J lost 2, with 17 bases in between. Germline lookup yields CDR1 GTSNPN and CDR2 SVGIG (reference sequence). CDR3 length: 16 amino acids. CDR3 sequence: CAWSPPGSGGNQPQHF. The CDR3 coding sequence is TGTGCCTGGAGCCCCCCCGGGTCAGGCGGCAATCAGCCCCAGCATTTT.

This clone was observed a handful of times. The chain couples TRBV9 to TRBJ1-2, with a weak D call TRBD1 (5 bases). Germline V gives CDR1 SGDLS, CDR2 YYNGEE. V lost 0 bases and J 3 bases, leaving 12 bases between the germline ends. This CDR3 comprises 15 residues. The chain's CDR3 is CASSVAVQGDYGYTF. DNA for the CDR3: TGTGCCAGCAGCGTAGCTGTGCAGGGTGACTATGGCTACACCTTC.

V and J are TRBV2 and TRBJ2-7; 7 nucleotides line up with TRBD2. The CDR3 contains 15 residues. V was clipped by 6 bases and J by 5 bases; unmatched bases: 13. Per germline, CDR1 SNHLY and CDR2 FYNNEI. The CDR3: CASSDGRGLTHEQYF. The CDR3, as DNA: TGTGCCAGCAGCGACGGAAGGGGACTAACCCACGAGCAGTACTTC.

This chain links TRBV7-2 with TRBJ2-5, with 8 bases aligning to TRBD1. The CDR3 length is 14 residues. The V segment lost 7 bases and the J segment 0 bases; nucleotides outside the gene matches: 4. Germline CDR1 and CDR2: SGHTA and FQGNSA. The CDR3 spells CASKDRAYQETQYF. In nucleotides, the CDR3 is TGTGCCAGCAAGGACAGGGCCTACCAAGAGACCCAGTACTTC.

The V gene is TRBV10-3, the J gene TRBJ2-5; either TRBD1 or TRBD2 may fit D (6 bases each). Per the germline V gene, CDR1 is ENHRY and CDR2 is SYGVKD. CDR3 length: 14 residues. The V gene lost 4 bases and the J gene lost 2 bases, with 11 bases spanning the gap. The CDR3 is CAISVSGQQETQYF. The DNA for the CDR3 is TGTGCCATCAGTGTTAGCGGACAGCAAGAGACCCAGTACTTC.

The gene calls are TRBV10-3 and TRBJ2-5, with TRBD2 as a possible D gene (7 bases). Looked up from germline, CDR1 is ENHRY and CDR2 is SYGVKD. The V end was cut by 7 bases, the J end by 5 bases, with 14 bases between. The CDR3 runs 13 residues. The CDR3 DNA reads as TGTGCCATCAAGGGGGGGCTAGATGAGACCCAGTACTTC. It translates to CAIKGGLDETQYF.

In this sample, this clone turned up a few times. The rearrangement uses TRBV6-5 and TRBJ2-1; TRBD2 matches at 8 bases. The CDR3 has 14 residues. CDR1 MNHEY and CDR2 SVGAGI come from the germline V gene. V gave up 6 bases and J gave up 4 bases; unmatched junction bases: 5. DNA of the CDR3: TGTGCCAGCAGGGCCAGCGGGAGTTACAATGAGCAGTTCTTC. Translation: CASRASGSYNEQFF.

This clone was seen a few times. The chain joins TRBV30 to TRBJ2-6, with D hard to call. The CDR3 consists of 16 residues. V lost 0 bases and J lost 0, with 9 bases in between. Germline loops: CDR1 GTSNPN, CDR2 SVGIG (reference sequence). CDR3 sequence reads: CAWSVFENSGANVLTF. DNA for the CDR3: TGTGCCTGGAGTGTATTCGAGAACTCTGGGGCCAACGTCCTGACTTTC. Full variable domain (outside the CDR3, taken from reference TRBV30 and TRBJ2-6): SQTIHQWPATLVQPVGSPLSLECTVEGTSNPNLYWYRQAAGRGLQLLFYSVGIGQISSEVPQNLSASRPQDRQFILSSKKLLLSDSGFYLCAWSVFENSGANVLTFGAGSRLTVL.

There are a few counts of this clone. V and J are TRBV9 and TRBJ1-4, with D possibly matching TRBD1 (6 bases). CDR3 length: 14 residues. V gave up 4 bases and J gave up 0 bases, with 7 bases separating them. Germline V CDR1 and CDR2: SGDLS, YYNGEE. The chain's CDR3 is CASSRTATNEKLFF. CDR3 coding DNA: TGTGCCAGCAGCCGGACAGCAACTAATGAAAAACTGTTTTTT.

The chain uses TRBV6-6 and TRBJ2-7; D may be TRBD2 (6 bases). The CDR3 runs to 15 residues. Germline assignment: CDR1 MNHNY and CDR2 SVGAGI (reference sequence). Trimming took off 0 bases at V and 1 base at J, with 10 bases between the two ends. CDR3: CASSYSSGVSYEQYF. CDR3 DNA: TGTGCCAGCAGTTACTCTAGCGGAGTTTCCTACGAGCAGTACTTC.

This chain joins TRBV27 and TRBJ2-7; 8 positions agree with TRBD1. V was pared by 7 bases and J by 4 bases, with 12 bases of the junction left unmatched. The CDR3 has 15 residues. In germline, CDR1 is MNHEY, CDR2 SMNVEV (reference sequence). The CDR3 coding sequence is TGTGCCAGCAACCCCGACAGGGGTAATCCTTACGAGCAGTACTTC. Translation gives CASNPDRGNPYEQYF.

This clone turned up a few times. Other DNA sequences within the sample encode an identical CDR3. V gene TRBV6-5 combines with J gene TRBJ2-3, with 7 bases identical to TRBD1. With V trimmed by 4 bases and J by 2 bases, 6 bases remained unmatched. The CDR3 is 15 amino acids. CDR1 MNHEY and CDR2 SVGAGI come from the germline V gene. CDR3 loop: CASSFRQGLTDTQYF. DNA of the CDR3: TGTGCCAGCAGTTTCAGACAGGGCCTCACAGATACGCAGTATTTT.

The chain carries TRBV5-1 and TRBJ2-5, with no clear D. The CDR3 contains 14 residues. Trimming took 4 bases from V and 3 from J, leaving 13 bases between them. Germline V lookup: CDR1 SGHRS, CDR2 YFSETQ. The CDR3 sequence is CASSHAGGEETQYF. The CDR3 coding sequence is TGCGCCAGCAGCCACGCTGGTGGAGAAGAGACCCAGTACTTC.

In this sample, this clone turned up a few times. The chain combines TRBV7-2 with TRBJ2-5; the match to TRBD1 covers 8 bases. This CDR3 contains 14 residues. V trimming: 5 bases; J trimming: 3 bases; junction bases outside the gene matches: 5. Per the germline V gene, CDR1 is SGHTA and CDR2 is FQGNSA. In DNA, the CDR3 is TGTGCCAGCAGCCCCTGGACAGGGAAAGAGACCCAGTACTTC. This codes for CASSPWTGKETQYF.

The chain uses TRBV28 and TRBJ2-2, with TRBD1 identical over 9 bases. Germline V CDR1 and CDR2: MDHEN, SYDVKM. J lost 4 bases, V lost 5 bases, and 5 bases had no gene match. The CDR3 consists of 15 residues. The CDR3 region is CASSPPDRGTGELFF. In DNA, the CDR3 is TGTGCCAGCAGTCCTCCGGACAGGGGCACCGGGGAGCTGTTTTTT.

This clone was observed a handful of times. The chain links TRBV7-2 to TRBJ2-1; D is possibly TRBD2 (5 bases). The CDR3 contains 15 residues. The germline gives CDR1 SGHTA, CDR2 FQGNSA. Trimming removed 5 bases at V and 0 bases at J, with 11 bases between. The CDR3 DNA is TGTGCCAGCAGCGAAACCCGGGACTCCTACAATGAGCAGTTCTTC. Amino acids: CASSETRDSYNEQFF.

This clone was seen a handful of times. J is TRBJ2-3 and V is TRBV2, with a possible D match to TRBD2 (5 bases). V lost 6 bases and J lost 0, with 10 bases in between. Germline loops: CDR1 SNHLY, CDR2 FYNNEI. CDR3 length: 14 amino acids. The CDR3 bases are TGTGCCAGCAGGAGAGCGGAAAGCACAGATACGCAGTATTTT. As protein: CASRRAESTDTQYF.

The chain combines TRBV5-4 with TRBJ2-2; tentative D call: TRBD2 (5 bases). CDR1 is SGHNT and CDR2 is YYREEE in the germline V gene (reference sequence). Trimming left V 1 base short and J 8 bases short, with 9 bases between. The CDR3 spans 13 residues. The chain's CDR3 is CASSLKLDGELFF. The CDR3 region has the DNA TGTGCCAGCAGCTTGAAACTAGATGGGGAGCTGTTTTTT.

The table lists this clone with a few counts. A junction end diverges from the germline sequence, so it may reflect a read error. The chain carries TRBV7-7 and TRBJ2-1; tentatively, D is TRBD1 (6 bases). The CDR3 runs to 15 residues. Germline V CDR1 and CDR2: SSHAT, FNYEAQ (reference sequence). The DNA for the CDR3 is TGTGCTAGCAGCTCAAACAGGGAGTCCCACAATGAGCAGTTCTTC. This encodes CASSSNRESHNEQFF. Full variable domain (rest looked up from reference TRBV7-7 and TRBJ2-1): GAGVSQSPRYKVTKRGQDVTLRCDPISSHATLYWYQQALGQGPEFLTYFNYEAQPDKSGLPSDRFSAERPEGSISTLTIQRTEQRDSAMYRCASSSNRESHNEQFFGPGTRLTVL.

The chain links TRBV7-9 to TRBJ2-7, with TRBD2 identical over 10 bases. The CDR3 has 14 amino acids. Germline V CDR1 and CDR2: SEHNR, FQNEAQ (reference sequence). After removal of 5 bases from V and 2 bases from J, the junction contained 3 bases not matched to a gene. CDR3 region: CASSIGLAAYEQYF. The CDR3 nucleotides read TGTGCCAGCAGCATCGGACTAGCGGCCTACGAGCAGTACTTC. Complete variable domain (other parts from reference TRBV7-9 and TRBJ2-7): DTGVSQNPRHKITKRGQNVTFRCDPISEHNRLYWYRQTLGQGPEFLTYFQNEAQLEKSRLLSDRFSAERPKGSFSTLEIQRTEQGDSAMYLCASSIGLAAYEQYFGPGTRLTVT.

This clone was detected a few times. V gene TRBV30 combines with J gene TRBJ2-1; no clear D gene. Between the trimmed V and J ends, which lost 1 base and 6 bases, there was a span of 7 bases. Germline V lookup: CDR1 GTSNPN, CDR2 SVGIG (reference sequence). This CDR3 is 12 amino acids long. CDR3 DNA: TGTGCCTGGAGTGGGGATATCAATGAGCAGTTCTTC. Translation gives CAWSGDINEQFF.